Below, 22 T cell receptor beta chains from the same sample are listed, as sequenced in a study of T cell responses to AZD1222 COVID-19 vaccine. The protocol was immunoSEQ multiplex PCR, while the TCRdb copy is restricted to in-frame clones and leaves out a portion. Here the sample spans approximately 150,000 clones, 80% to 95% being singletons. The source was peripheral blood, collected 28 days after the second AZD1222 dose. The receptor set was obtained from an adult who received the AZD1222 COVID-19 vaccine.

The chain has TRBV2 and TRBJ1-6; D not certain. This CDR3 is 15 amino acids long. From germline, CDR1 is SNHLY and CDR2 FYNNEI. Between the trimmed V and J ends, which lost 4 bases and 7 bases, there was a span of 14 bases. This CDR3 reads CASSVMGRLNSPLHF. The CDR3 DNA is TGTGCCAGCAGTGTGATGGGCAGGCTAAATTCACCCCTCCACTTT.

The V and J genes are TRBV6-5 and TRBJ1-4, with D maybe TRBD1 (6 bases). The CDR3 has 15 residues. Looked up from germline, CDR1 is MNHEY and CDR2 is SVGAGI. With 7 bases removed from V and 6 bases from J, the gap between germline ends came to 18 bases. The CDR3 loop reads CASTRGRTEDEKLFF. The CDR3 DNA reads as TGTGCCAGCACCAGAGGAAGGACAGAGGATGAAAAACTGTTTTTT.

The V call is TRBV29-1, the J call TRBJ2-7; D may match TRBD1 or TRBD2 (7 bases each). This CDR3 contains 12 residues. V was clipped by 5 bases and J by 9 bases, with 17 bases between them. CDR1 is SQVTM and CDR2 is ANQGSEA in the germline V gene. Here the CDR3 reads CSVSPDREGQYF. The CDR3 DNA sequence: TGCAGCGTTAGCCCCGACAGGGAGGGGCAGTACTTC.

The genes are TRBV28 and TRBJ2-5, with TRBD2 matching 11 bases. The CDR3 covers 15 residues. With 4 bases clipped from V and 2 bases from J, the junction kept 3 bases outside the gene matches. The germline CDR1 and CDR2 sequences are MDHEN and SYDVKM. CDR3 sequence (DNA): TGTGCCAGCAGTTGGGGACTAGCGGAACAAGAGACCCAGTACTTC. It encodes CASSWGLAEQETQYF.

This clone was observed once. This chain joins TRBV9 and TRBJ1-1; tentative D call: TRBD1 (5 bases). The V gene's germline CDR1 is SGDLS and CDR2 YYNGEE. The CDR3 totals 15 residues. Trimming took 4 bases from V and 1 from J, leaving 14 bases between them. Here the CDR3 DNA reads TGTGCCAGCAGCCTCGGCGGGACGGGGAACACTGAAGCTTTCTTT. Translating it yields CASSLGGTGNTEAFF.

The chain uses TRBV13 and TRBJ1-2; D unclear. V was cut by 0 bases and J by 7 bases, with 12 bases left in between. Germline assignment: CDR1 PRHDT and CDR2 FYEKMQ (reference sequence). The CDR3 totals 14 residues. The CDR3 sequence is CASSLGVGAGGYTF. In DNA, the CDR3 is TGTGCCAGCAGCTTAGGCGTGGGAGCGGGTGGCTACACCTTC.

V and J are TRBV28 and TRBJ1-1; no definite D call. V was cut by 7 bases and J by 1 base, with 4 bases left in between. The CDR3 contains 11 residues. The germline V gene has CDR1 MDHEN and CDR2 SYDVKM. The CDR3 coding sequence is TGTGCCAGCACCACGAACACTGAAGCTTTCTTT. Translating it yields CASTTNTEAFF.

The chain joins TRBV7-2 to TRBJ2-7; no reliable D call. Germline values: CDR1 SGHTA, CDR2 FQGNSA. Between the trimmed V and J ends, which lost 0 bases and 2 bases, there was a span of 8 bases. The CDR3 loop spans 14 amino acids. CDR3 amino acids: CASSLAPSAYEQYF. In DNA, the CDR3 is TGTGCCAGCAGCTTAGCTCCTTCCGCCTACGAGCAGTACTTC.

The CDR3 coding sequence is TGTGCCAGCAGTGAAGCGTGGACAGGCGAAGCTTTCTTT. Translating gives CASSEAWTGEAFF. The chain links TRBV2 to TRBJ1-1; 7 bases are shared with TRBD1. CDR1 is SNHLY, CDR2 FYNNEI, per germline. CDR3 size: 13 residues. Unmatched junction bases numbered 3, after V lost 0 bases and J lost 8 bases.

The gene calls are TRBV5-4 and TRBJ1-2; the D is unclear. The CDR3 totals 14 residues. The germline CDR1 and CDR2 sequences are SGHNT and YYREEE (reference sequence). The V end lost 4 bases, the J end lost 7 bases, and 17 bases lay between the germline ends. In DNA form, the CDR3 reads TGTGCCAGCAGCCGGGGTCGGGAGAGGGCTGGCTACACCTTC. Its translation is CASSRGRERAGYTF.

The V gene is TRBV5-1, the J gene TRBJ1-1, with D perhaps matching TRBD1 (6 bases). The germline V gene has CDR1 SGHRS and CDR2 YFSETQ. Trimming removed 7 bases from V and 2 bases from J, with 12 bases in between. The CDR3 length is 13 residues. CDR3: CASYYRDNTEAFF. For the CDR3, the DNA is TGCGCCAGCTATTACAGGGACAACACTGAAGCTTTCTTT.

This clone has only one observation. V and J are TRBV12-3 or TRBV12-4 and TRBJ2-2; no reliable D call. The CDR3 is 11 residues long. Trimming shortened V by 5 bases and J by 9 bases, and 7 bases separated the two germline ends. The CDR3 sequence is CASSPARELFF. The CDR3 DNA sequence: TGTGCCAGCAGTCCAGCGAGGGAGCTGTTTTTT.

This clone appeared a single time. The chain uses TRBV7-9 and TRBJ1-4; possibly TRBD1 for D (5 bases). The CDR3 is 17 residues long. The germline V and J ends were trimmed by 2 bases and 5 bases, with 18 bases remaining between them. CDR1 SEHNR and CDR2 FQNEAQ come from the germline V gene (reference sequence). CDR3 bases: TGTGCCAGCAGCTTATCAGTGGTTGGAGGGGTCAATGAAAAACTGTTTTTT. As protein: CASSLSVVGGVNEKLFF.

The rearrangement uses TRBV12-5 and TRBJ2-7, with D unclear. CDR1 and CDR2 (germline): LGHNT, FRNRAP. The CDR3 is 11 amino acids. Trimming took off 6 bases at V and 3 bases at J, with 6 bases between the two ends. This CDR3 is CASGLNYEQYF. CDR3 DNA: TGTGCTAGTGGCCTCAACTACGAGCAGTACTTC. Drawing the rest from reference TRBV12-5 and TRBJ2-7, the complete variable domain is DARVTQTPRHKVTEMGQEVTMRCQPILGHNTVFWYRQTMMQGLELLAYFRNRAPLDDSGMPKDRFSAEMPDATLATLKIQPSEPRDSAVYFCASGLNYEQYFGPGTRLTVT.

The chain combines TRBV5-1 with TRBJ1-4, with 9 bases matching TRBD1. The CDR3 length is 19 residues. The V and J ends lost 4 bases and 3 bases, in that order; junction bases with no gene match: 16. Germline CDR1 and CDR2: SGHRS and YFSETQ. CDR3 nucleotide sequence: TGCGCCAGCAGCCATGGGAACAGGGGGCAATACGGGGCTAATGAAAAACTGTTTTTT. This codes for CASSHGNRGQYGANEKLFF.

The chain recombines TRBV10-1 with TRBJ1-2; 8 bases fit TRBD1. There are 14 residues in the CDR3. Germline CDR1 and CDR2: WNHNN and SYGVQD (reference sequence). The V and J ends lost 5 bases and 2 bases, in that order; junction bases with no gene match: 4. As DNA, the CDR3 is TGCGCCAGCAGTCCCGGACAGGGAAACTATGGCTACACCTTC. Protein sequence: CASSPGQGNYGYTF.

The chain uses TRBV19 and TRBJ1-5, with D perhaps matching TRBD1 (5 bases). The V end was cut by 4 bases, the J end by 7 bases, with 14 bases between. Per germline, CDR1 LNHDA and CDR2 SQIVND (reference sequence). The CDR3 has 14 amino acids. The CDR3 DNA is TGTGCCAGTAGTACCTCTGGGGGGTACCAGCCCCAGCATTTT. Its translation: CASSTSGGYQPQHF.

This rearrangement joins TRBV27 to TRBJ2-7; 10 nucleotides agree with TRBD1. From germline, CDR1 is MNHEY and CDR2 SMNVEV (reference sequence). The V segment lost 4 bases and the J segment 2 bases; nucleotides outside the gene matches: 2. This CDR3 has 14 residues. The CDR3 loop reads CASSWDRGAYEQYF. CDR3 nucleotide sequence: TGTGCCAGCAGTTGGGACAGGGGTGCCTACGAGCAGTACTTC.

As DNA, the CDR3 is TGTGCCAGTAATCCGGATCAGGGTAGGGCTAATGAAAAACTGTTTTTT. It specifies CASNPDQGRANEKLFF. The V gene is TRBV19, the J gene TRBJ1-4, with D maybe TRBD1 (5 bases). The V and J ends lost 7 bases and 3 bases respectively, with 18 bases between them. Germline assignment: CDR1 LNHDA and CDR2 SQIVND (reference sequence). This CDR3 has 16 residues.

The DNA for the CDR3 is TGTGCCACCGGGACAGGGGCGAGCTCCTACAATGAGCAGTTCTTC. Amino acids: CATGTGASSYNEQFF. The chain joins TRBV27 to TRBJ2-1; TRBD1 aligns across 10 bases. Germline V gene lookup returns CDR1 MNHEY and CDR2 SMNVEV (reference sequence). CDR3 length: 15 amino acids. J gave up 0 bases and V 10 bases, and 6 bases lay outside the gene matches.

V is TRBV19 and J is TRBJ2-7, with D tentatively TRBD2 (6 bases). CDR3 length equals 13 residues. Germline V gives CDR1 LNHDA, CDR2 SQIVND (reference sequence). Trimming stripped 1 base from V and 4 bases from J, with 8 bases between. CDR3 sequence: CASSIGDLYEQYF. Here the CDR3 DNA reads TGTGCCAGTAGTATAGGGGACTTGTACGAGCAGTACTTC.

This chain's CDR3 is CASSLRSGETQYF. The DNA of the CDR3 is TGCGCCAGCAGCTTGCGTAGCGGAGAGACCCAGTACTTC. The chain is built from TRBV5-1 and TRBJ2-5, with D maybe TRBD2 (6 bases). This CDR3 region has 13 residues. Germline assignment: CDR1 SGHRS and CDR2 YFSETQ. V was pared by 1 base and J by 4 bases, with 8 bases between.